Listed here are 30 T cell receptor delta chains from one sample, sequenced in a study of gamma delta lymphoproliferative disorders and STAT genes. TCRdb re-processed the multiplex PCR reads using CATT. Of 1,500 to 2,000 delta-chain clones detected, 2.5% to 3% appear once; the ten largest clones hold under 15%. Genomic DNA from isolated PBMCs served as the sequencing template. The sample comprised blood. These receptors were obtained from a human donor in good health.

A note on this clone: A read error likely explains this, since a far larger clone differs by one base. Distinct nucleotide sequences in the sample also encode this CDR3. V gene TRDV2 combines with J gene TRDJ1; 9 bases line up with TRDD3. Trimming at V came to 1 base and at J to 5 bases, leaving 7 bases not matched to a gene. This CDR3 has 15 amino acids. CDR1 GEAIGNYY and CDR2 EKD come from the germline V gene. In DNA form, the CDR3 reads TGTGCCTGTGACACTCTAGGGGATACGCGGGATAAACTCATCTTT. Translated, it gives CACDTLGDTRDKLIF.

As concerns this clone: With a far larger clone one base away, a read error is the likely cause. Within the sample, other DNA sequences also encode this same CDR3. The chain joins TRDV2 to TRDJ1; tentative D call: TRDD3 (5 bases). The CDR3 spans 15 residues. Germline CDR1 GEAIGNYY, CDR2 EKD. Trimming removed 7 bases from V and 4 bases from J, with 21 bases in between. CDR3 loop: CACDHLKQGGDKLIF. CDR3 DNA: TGTGCCTGCGACCACCTCAAGCAGGGGGGCGATAAACTCATCTTT.

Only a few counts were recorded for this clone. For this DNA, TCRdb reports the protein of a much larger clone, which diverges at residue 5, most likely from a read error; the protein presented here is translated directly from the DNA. As DNA, the CDR3 is TGTGCCTGTGACGCCGTTGTCCTGGGGGATACGCGTACGGGAAACACCGATAAACTCATCTTT. Translated: CACDAVVLGDTRTGNTDKLIF. V gene TRDV2 combines with J gene TRDJ1, with 12 bases that match TRDD3. The CDR3 is 21 amino acids. The J segment lost 0 bases and the V segment lost 3 bases, leaving 19 bases of the junction unmatched. Germline CDR1 reads GEAIGNYY; CDR2 reads EKD.

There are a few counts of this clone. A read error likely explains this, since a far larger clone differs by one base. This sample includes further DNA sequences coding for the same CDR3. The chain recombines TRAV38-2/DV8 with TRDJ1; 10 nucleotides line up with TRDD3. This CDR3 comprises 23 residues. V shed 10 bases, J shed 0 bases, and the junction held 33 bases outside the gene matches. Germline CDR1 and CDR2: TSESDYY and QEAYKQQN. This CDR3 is CAHITVPRLPTVLGDRDTDKLIF. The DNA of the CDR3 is TGTGCTCATATAACAGTACCCCGTCTTCCTACCGTACTGGGGGATCGGGACACCGATAAACTCATCTTT.

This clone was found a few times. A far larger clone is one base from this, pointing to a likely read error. The CDR3 is CACDPVLSAGGSQSSWDTRQMFF. The CDR3 DNA is TGTGCCTGTGACCCCGTTTTAAGTGCTGGGGGATCCCAAAGCTCCTGGGACACCCGACAGATGTTTTTC. The gene calls are TRDV2 and TRDJ3; 9 positions match TRDD3. The CDR3 runs 23 residues. CDR1 and CDR2 (germline): GEAIGNYY, EKD. V gave up 3 bases and J gave up 0 bases; unmatched junction bases: 20.

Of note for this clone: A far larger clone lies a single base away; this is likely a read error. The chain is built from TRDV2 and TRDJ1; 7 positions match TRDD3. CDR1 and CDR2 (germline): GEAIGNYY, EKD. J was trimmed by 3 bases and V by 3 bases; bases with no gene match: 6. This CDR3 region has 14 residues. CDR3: CACDSVGESDKLIF. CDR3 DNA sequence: TGTGCCTGTGACTCGGTGGGGGAATCCGATAAACTCATCTTT.

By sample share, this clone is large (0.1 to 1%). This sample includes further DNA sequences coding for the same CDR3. The CDR3 region is CACDTPTWGIPVSVDKLIF. DNA for the CDR3: TGTGCCTGTGACACCCCCACCTGGGGGATACCCGTTAGTGTCGATAAACTCATCTTT. The chain is built from TRDV2 and TRDJ1; 11 positions match TRDD3. The ends lost 0 bases at V and 4 bases at J; junction bases unmatched: 15. The CDR3 is made up of 19 amino acids. The germline V gene encodes CDR1 GEAIGNYY and CDR2 EKD.

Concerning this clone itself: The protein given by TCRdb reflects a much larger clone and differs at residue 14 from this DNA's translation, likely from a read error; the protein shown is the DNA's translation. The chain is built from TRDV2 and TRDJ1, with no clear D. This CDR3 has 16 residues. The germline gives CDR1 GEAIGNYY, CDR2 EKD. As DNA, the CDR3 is TGTGCCTGTGACACCGTGGCCTTGCAGGACACCGATAAACCCATCTTT. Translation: CACDTVALQDTDKPIF.

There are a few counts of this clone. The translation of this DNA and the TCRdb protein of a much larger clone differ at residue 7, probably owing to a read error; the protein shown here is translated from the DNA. CDR3 residues: CAYAPGRYTDKLIF. Written as DNA, the CDR3 is TGTGCTTATGCGCCTGGGAGATACACCGATAAACTCATCTTT. The chain couples TRAV38-2/DV8 to TRDJ1; perhaps TRDD3 as D (5 bases). Germline V gene lookup returns CDR1 TSESDYY and CDR2 QEAYKQQN. The CDR3 totals 14 residues. V was cut by 7 bases and J by 0 bases, with 13 bases left in between.

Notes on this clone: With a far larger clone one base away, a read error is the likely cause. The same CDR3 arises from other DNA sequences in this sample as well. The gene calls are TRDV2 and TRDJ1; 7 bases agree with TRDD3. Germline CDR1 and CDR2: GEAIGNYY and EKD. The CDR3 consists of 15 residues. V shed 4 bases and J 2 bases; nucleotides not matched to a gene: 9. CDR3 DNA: TGTGCCTGTGAAACCTATCAACTGGGGACCGATAAACTCATCTTT. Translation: CACETYQLGTDKLIF.

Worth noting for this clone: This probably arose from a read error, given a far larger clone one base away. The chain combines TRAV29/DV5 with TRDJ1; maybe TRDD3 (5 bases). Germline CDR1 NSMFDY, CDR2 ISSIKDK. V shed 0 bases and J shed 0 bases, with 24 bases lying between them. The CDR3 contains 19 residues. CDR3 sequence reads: CAASVPWVLRDLYTDKLIF. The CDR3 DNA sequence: TGTGCAGCAAGCGTCCCGTGGGTACTGAGGGATCTCTACACCGATAAACTCATCTTT.

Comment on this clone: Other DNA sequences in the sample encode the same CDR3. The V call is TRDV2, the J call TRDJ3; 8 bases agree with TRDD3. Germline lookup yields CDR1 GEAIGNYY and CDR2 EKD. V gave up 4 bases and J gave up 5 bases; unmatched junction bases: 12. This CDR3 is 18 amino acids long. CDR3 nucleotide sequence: TGTGCCTGTGATACGTACTGGGGGGCGAGGGGGGACACCCGACAGATGTTTTTC. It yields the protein CACDTYWGARGDTRQMFF.

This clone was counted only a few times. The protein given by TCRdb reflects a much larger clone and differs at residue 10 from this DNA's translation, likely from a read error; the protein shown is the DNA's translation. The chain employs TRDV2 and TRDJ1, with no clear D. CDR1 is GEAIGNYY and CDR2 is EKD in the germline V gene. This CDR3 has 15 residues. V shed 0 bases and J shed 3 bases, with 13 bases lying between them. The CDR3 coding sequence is TGTGCCTGTGACACCTTGTGCCGATGCGCCGATAAACTCATCTTT. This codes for CACDTLCRCADKLIF.

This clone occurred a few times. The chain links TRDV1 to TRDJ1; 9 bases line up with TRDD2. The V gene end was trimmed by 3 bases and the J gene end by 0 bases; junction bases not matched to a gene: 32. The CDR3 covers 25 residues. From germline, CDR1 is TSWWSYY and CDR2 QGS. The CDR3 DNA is TGTGCTCTTGGGGACCTCCCTCACCTTCCTACGGGGACTCGCCTGGGCTTCAAGTACACCGATAAACTCATCTTT. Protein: CALGDLPHLPTGTRLGFKYTDKLIF.

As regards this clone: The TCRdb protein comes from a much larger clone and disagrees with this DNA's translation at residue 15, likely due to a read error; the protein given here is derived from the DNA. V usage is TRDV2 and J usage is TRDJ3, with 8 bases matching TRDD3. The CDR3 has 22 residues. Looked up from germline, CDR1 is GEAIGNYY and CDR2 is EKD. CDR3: CACDTEPGWGMPSSRDTRQMFF. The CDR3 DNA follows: TGTGCCTGTGACACCGAGCCGGGTTGGGGGATGCCTAGCTCCCGGGACACCCGACAGATGTTTTTC.

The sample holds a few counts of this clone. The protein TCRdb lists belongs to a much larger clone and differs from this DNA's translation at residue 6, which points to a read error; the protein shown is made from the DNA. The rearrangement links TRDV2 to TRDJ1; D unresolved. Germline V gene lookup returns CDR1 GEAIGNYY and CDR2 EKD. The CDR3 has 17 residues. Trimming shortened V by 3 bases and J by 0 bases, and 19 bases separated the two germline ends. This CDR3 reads CACDSPVDTAYTDKLIF. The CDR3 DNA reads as TGTGCCTGTGACTCACCGGTCGACACAGCGTACACCGATAAACTCATCTTT.

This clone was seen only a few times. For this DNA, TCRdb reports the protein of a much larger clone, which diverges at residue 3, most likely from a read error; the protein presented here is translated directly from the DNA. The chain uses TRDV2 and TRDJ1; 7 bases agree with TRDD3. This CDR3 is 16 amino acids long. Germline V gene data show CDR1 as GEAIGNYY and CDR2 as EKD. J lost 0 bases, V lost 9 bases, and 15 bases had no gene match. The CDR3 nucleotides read TGTGCCCGCGAAGGGCTGGGGGCCGAGTACACCGATAAACTCATCTTT. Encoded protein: CAREGLGAEYTDKLIF.

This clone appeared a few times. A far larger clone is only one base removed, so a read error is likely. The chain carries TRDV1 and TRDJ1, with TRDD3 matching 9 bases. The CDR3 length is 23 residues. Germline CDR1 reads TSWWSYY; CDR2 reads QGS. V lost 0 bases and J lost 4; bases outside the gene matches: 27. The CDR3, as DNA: TGTGCTCTTGGGGAACTAGTCCCCAGCGGTGTTCTCCTTCGGGGGATACTTGACGATAAACTCATCTTT. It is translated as CALGELVPSGVLLRGILDDKLIF.

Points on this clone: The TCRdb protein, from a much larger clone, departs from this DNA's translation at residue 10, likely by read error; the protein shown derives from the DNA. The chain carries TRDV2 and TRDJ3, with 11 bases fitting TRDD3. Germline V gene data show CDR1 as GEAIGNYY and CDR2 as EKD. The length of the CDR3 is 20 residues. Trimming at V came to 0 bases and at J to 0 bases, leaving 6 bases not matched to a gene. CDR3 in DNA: TGTGCCTGTGACACCCTACTGGGGGATATGAGCTCCTGGGACACCCGACAGATGTTTTTC. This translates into CACDTLLGDMSSWDTRQMFF.

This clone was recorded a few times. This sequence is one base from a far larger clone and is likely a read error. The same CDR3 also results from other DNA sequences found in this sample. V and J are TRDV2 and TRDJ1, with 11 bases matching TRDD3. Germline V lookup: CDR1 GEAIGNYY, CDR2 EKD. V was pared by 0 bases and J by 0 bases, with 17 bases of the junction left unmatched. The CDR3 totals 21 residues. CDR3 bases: TGTGCCTGTGACACCGTTGTCCTGGGGGATACACGTACGGGAAACACCGATAAACTCATCTTT. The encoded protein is CACDTVVLGDTRTGNTDKLIF.

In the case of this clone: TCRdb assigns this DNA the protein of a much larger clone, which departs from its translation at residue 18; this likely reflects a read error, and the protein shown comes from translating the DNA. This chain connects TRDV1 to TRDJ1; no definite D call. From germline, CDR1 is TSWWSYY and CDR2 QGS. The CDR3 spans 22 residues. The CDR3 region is CALGELGAANTKRTTYTEKLIF. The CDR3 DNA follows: TGTGCTCTTGGGGAACTAGGGGCCGCTAATACCAAGAGAACGACTTACACCGAAAAACTCATCTTT.

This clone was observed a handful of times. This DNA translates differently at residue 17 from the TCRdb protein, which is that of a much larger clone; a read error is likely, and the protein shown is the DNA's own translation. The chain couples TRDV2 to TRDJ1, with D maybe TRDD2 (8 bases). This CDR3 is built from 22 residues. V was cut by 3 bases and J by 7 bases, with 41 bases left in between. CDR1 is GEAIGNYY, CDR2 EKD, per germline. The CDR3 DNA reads TGTGCCTGTGACGCCGCCTTCCTAATCAATTCGGATACGCGGACTCCCGCGCTTAAACTCATCTTT. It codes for CACDAAFLINSDTRTPALKLIF.

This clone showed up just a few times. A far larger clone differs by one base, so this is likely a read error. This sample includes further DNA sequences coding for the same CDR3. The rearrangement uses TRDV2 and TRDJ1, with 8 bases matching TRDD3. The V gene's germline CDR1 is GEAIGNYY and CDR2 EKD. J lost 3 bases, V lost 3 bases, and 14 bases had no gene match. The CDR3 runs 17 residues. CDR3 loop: CACDSLLGDTVSDKLIF. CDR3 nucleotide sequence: TGTGCCTGTGACTCCTTGCTGGGGGACACAGTGTCCGATAAACTCATCTTT.

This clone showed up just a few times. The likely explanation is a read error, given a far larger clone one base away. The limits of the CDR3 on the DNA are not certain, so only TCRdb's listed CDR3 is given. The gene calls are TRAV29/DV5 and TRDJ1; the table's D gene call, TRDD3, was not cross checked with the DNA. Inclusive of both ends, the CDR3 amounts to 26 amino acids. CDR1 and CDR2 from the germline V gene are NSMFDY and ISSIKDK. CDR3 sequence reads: CSVLLCSKLFLWGVLGDTRATDKLIF.

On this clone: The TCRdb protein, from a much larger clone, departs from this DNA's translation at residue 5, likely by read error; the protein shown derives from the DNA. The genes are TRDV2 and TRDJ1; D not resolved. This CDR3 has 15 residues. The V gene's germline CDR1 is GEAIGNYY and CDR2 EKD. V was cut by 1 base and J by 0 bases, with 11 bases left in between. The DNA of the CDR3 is TGTGCCTGTGACACAGGGAACAAATACACCGATAAACTCATCTTT. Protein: CACDTGNKYTDKLIF.

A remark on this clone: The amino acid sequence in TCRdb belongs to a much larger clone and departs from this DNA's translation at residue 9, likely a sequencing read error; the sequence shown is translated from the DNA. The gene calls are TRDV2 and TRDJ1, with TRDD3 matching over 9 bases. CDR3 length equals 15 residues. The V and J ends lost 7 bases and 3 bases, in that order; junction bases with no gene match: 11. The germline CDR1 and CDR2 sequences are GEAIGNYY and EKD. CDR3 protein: CACVPVGDMSDKLIF. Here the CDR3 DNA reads TGTGCCTGCGTTCCGGTGGGGGATATGTCCGATAAACTCATCTTT.

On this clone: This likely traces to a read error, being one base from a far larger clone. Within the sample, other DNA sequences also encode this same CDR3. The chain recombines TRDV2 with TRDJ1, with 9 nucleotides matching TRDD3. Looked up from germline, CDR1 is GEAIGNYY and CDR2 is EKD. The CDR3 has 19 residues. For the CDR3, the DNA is TGTGCCTGTGACATTGCTGGTACTGGGGGACAGGGGTACACTGATAAACTCATCTTT. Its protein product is CACDIAGTGGQGYTDKLIF.

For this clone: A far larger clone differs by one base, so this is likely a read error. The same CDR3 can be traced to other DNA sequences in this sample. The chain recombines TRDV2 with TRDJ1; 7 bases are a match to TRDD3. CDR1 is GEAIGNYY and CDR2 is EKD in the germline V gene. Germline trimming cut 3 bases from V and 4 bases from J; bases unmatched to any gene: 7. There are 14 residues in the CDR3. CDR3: CACDGVGDNDKLIF. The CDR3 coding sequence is TGTGCCTGTGACGGGGTCGGGGATAACGATAAACTCATCTTT.

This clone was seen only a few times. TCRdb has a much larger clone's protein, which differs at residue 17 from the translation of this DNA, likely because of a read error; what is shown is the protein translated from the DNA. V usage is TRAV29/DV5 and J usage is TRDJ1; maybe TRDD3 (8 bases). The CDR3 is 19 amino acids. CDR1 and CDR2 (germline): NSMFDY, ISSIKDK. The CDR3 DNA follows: TGTGCAGCAACCACCGTTTCCTACGGAGATGTACTGGGGGTCATTAAATTCATCTTT. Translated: CAATTVSYGDVLGVIKFIF.

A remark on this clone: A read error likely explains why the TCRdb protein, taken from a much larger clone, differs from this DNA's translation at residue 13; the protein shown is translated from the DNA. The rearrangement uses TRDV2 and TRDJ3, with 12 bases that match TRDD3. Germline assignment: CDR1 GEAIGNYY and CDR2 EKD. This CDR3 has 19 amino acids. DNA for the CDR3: TGTGCCTGTGACAAGTTACTGGGGGATACCACCTGGAACACCCGACAGATGTTTTTC. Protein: CACDKLLGDTTWNTRQMFF.